This T cell receptor (beta chain) was sequenced in a study of blood T cell repertoires in COVID-19. Study summary: The samples span acute and convalescent COVID-19 from the United States, Italy and Spain.

Trimming cost V 6 bases and J 6 bases; bases outside gene matches: 13. Germline-derived CDR1 and CDR2 are ENHRY and SYGVKD. The CDR3 loop spans 16 amino acids. In the original analysis: Counts of nucleated cells, estimated from reference gene primer amplification, were obtained. Here immunoSEQ multiplex PCR was the method, and the copy in TCRdb shows in-frame clones only, minus some. For V, J and clone size, that table is used; D and trimming come from the DNA. The sample shows more than 150,000 clones, about three quarters of them seen only once. The sequencing input was peripheral blood. This receptor was identified in a woman of 80 years or more with active or convalescent COVID-19. This chain links TRBV10-3 with TRBJ2-2; the match to TRBD1 covers 7 bases. DNA of the CDR3: TGTGCCATCAGGGACCCGGGACAGAGAGGTCCCGGGGAGCTGTTTTTT. Protein: CAIRDPGQRGPGELFF.